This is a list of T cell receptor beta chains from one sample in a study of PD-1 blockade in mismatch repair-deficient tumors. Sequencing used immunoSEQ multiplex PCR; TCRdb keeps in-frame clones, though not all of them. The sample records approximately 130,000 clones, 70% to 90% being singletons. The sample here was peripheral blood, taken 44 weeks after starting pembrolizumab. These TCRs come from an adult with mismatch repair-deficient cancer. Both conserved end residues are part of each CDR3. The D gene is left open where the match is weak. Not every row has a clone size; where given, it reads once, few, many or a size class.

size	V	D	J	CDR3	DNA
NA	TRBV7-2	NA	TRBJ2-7	CASRPGNEQYF	TGTGCCAGCAGACCGGGCAACGAGCAGTACTTC
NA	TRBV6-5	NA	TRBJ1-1	CASSYSGAGEAFF	TGTGCCAGCAGTTACTCGGGGGCAGGCGAAGCTTTCTTT
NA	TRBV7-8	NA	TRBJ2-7	CASSLVGGQVSSYEQYF	TGTGCCAGCAGCTTAGTGGGGGGTCAGGTGAGCTCCTACGAGCAGTACTTC
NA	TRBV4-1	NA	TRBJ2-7	CASSPTAGNLRTYEQYF	TGCGCCAGCAGTCCCACAGCAGGGAATTTAAGAACCTACGAGCAGTACTTC
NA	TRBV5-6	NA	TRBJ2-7	CASTNSYEQYF	TGTGCCAGCACAAACTCCTACGAGCAGTACTTC
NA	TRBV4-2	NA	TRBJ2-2	CASSQGDGDTGELFF	TGTGCCAGCAGCCAAGGGGACGGTGACACCGGGGAGCTGTTTTTT
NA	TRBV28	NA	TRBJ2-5	CASSLYGRGAQYF	TGTGCCAGCAGTTTATACGGCAGGGGGGCCCAGTACTTC
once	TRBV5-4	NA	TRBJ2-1	CASSDGPRRGNEQFF	TGTGCCAGCTCGGATGGACCCAGAAGGGGCAATGAGCAGTTCTTC
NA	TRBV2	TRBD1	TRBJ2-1	CASSEGDRGTNPPYNEQFF	TGTGCCAGCAGTGAAGGGGACAGGGGGACTAACCCTCCCTACAATGAGCAGTTCTTC
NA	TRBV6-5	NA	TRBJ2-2	CASSPGTANTGELFF	TGTGCCAGCAGCCCCGGGACGGCGAACACCGGGGAGCTGTTTTTT
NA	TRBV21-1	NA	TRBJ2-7	CASSKVQGTYEQYF	TGTGCCAGCAGCAAAGTACAGGGAACCTACGAGCAGTACTTC
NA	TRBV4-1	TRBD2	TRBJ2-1	CASSQDGSLAGSSYNEQFF	TGCGCCAGCAGCCAAGATGGGAGTCTAGCGGGAAGCTCCTACAATGAGCAGTTCTTC
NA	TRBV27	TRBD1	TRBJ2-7	CASSFLTRDRVHEQYF	TGTGCCAGCAGTTTTTTGACTCGGGACAGGGTTCACGAGCAGTACTTC
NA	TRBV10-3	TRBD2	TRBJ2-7	CAISSAGARSYEQYF	TGTGCCATCAGTAGCGCGGGAGCACGGTCCTACGAGCAGTACTTC
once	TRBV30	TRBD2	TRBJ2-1	CAWEAGGPLEQFF	TGTGCCTGGGAGGCGGGAGGGCCCCTTGAGCAGTTCTTC
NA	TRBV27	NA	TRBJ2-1	CASSLWHPNEQFF	TGTGCCAGCAGTTTATGGCACCCCAATGAGCAGTTCTTC
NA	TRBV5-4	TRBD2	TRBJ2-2	CASSLGLAVGELFF	TGTGCCAGCAGCTTGGGACTAGCGGTCGGGGAGCTGTTTTTT
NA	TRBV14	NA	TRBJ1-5	CASSLGNQPQHF	TGTGCCAGCAGCCTGGGCAATCAGCCCCAGCATTTT
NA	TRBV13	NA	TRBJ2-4	CASSLTGEGKNIQYF	TGTGCCAGCAGCCTAACAGGGGAGGGGAAGAACATTCAGTACTTC
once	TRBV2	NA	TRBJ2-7	CASSEGGAAYEQYF	TGTGCCAGCAGTGAGGGGGGAGCCGCCTACGAGCAGTACTTC
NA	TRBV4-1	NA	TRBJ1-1	CASSQSTGSTEAFF	TGCGCCAGCAGCCAGAGCACAGGGTCCACTGAAGCTTTCTTT
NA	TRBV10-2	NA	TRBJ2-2	CASSGSGGELFF	TGCGCCAGCAGTGGAAGCGGAGGGGAGCTGTTTTTT
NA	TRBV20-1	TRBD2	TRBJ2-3	CSAQRGDTQYF	TGCAGTGCCCAGCGGGGAGATACGCAGTATTTT
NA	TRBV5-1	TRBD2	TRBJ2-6	CASSPTSGYPSGANVLTF	TGCGCCAGCAGCCCCACTAGCGGTTACCCCTCTGGGGCCAACGTCCTGACTTTC
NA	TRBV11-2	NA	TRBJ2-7	CASSLTDYSDSYEQYF	TGTGCCAGCAGCTTAACCGATTATAGCGACTCCTACGAGCAGTACTTC
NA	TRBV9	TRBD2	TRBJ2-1	CASSVDGRGYNEQFF	TGTGCCAGCAGCGTAGACGGGAGGGGCTACAATGAGCAGTTCTTC
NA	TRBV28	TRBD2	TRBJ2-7	CASKSGGSSYEQYF	TGTGCCAGTAAAAGCGGGGGGAGCTCCTACGAGCAGTACTTC
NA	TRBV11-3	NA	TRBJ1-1	CASSNRDLEAFF	TGTGCCAGCAGCAACCGGGACCTTGAAGCTTTCTTT
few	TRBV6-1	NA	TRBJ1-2	CASGSGGSTF	TGTGCCAGCGGATCTGGGGGTAGCACCTTC
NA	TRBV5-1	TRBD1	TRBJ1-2	CASSLPGQSNYGYTF	TGCGCCAGCAGCTTGCCGGGACAGTCTAACTATGGCTACACCTTC
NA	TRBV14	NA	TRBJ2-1	CASSQGSRSEQFF	TGTGCCAGCAGCCAGGGAAGTCGATCTGAGCAGTTCTTC
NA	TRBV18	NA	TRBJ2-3	CASSAGPLDTQYF	TGTGCCAGCTCAGCGGGACCTCTAGATACGCAGTATTTT
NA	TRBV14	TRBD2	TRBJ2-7	CASSHPRTSGTYEQYF	TGTGCCAGCAGCCACCCTCGGACTAGCGGGACCTACGAGCAGTACTTC
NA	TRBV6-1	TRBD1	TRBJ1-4	CASSEGRGPATNEKLFF	TGTGCCAGCAGTGAGGGCAGGGGGCCGGCAACTAATGAAAAACTGTTTTTT
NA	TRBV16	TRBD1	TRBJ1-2	CASSQSGDSSYTF	TGTGCCAGCAGCCAATCGGGGGACAGTAGCTACACCTTC
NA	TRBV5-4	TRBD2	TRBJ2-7	CASSPGLAGVRFVDEQYF	TGTGCCAGCAGCCCAGGACTAGCGGGAGTCCGATTCGTGGACGAGCAGTACTTC
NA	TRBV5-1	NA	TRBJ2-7	CASSLGGTTNEQYF	TGCGCCAGCAGCTTGGGCGGTACTACTAACGAGCAGTACTTC
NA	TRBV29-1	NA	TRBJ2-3	CSANLRADTQYF	TGCAGCGCAAACCTAAGGGCAGATACGCAGTATTTT
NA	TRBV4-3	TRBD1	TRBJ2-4	CASIYRGRVITKNIQYF	TGCGCCAGCATATACAGGGGGCGAGTAATAACCAAAAACATTCAGTACTTC
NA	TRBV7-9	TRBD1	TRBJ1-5	CASSKGANQPQHF	TGTGCCAGCAGCAAGGGGGCGAATCAGCCCCAGCATTTT
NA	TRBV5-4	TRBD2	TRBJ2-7	CASRLGGGPYEQYF	TGTGCCAGCAGGCTGGGGGGGGGACCCTACGAGCAGTACTTC
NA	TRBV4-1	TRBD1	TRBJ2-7	CASSQARTGSPGQYF	TGCGCCAGCAGCCAGGCGAGGACAGGGTCCCCCGGGCAGTACTTT
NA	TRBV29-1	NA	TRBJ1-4	CSVTWPLNEKLFF	TGCAGCGTCACCTGGCCCCTTAATGAAAAACTGTTTTTT
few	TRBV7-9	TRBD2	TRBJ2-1	CALTRAGGIYNEQFF	TGTGCCCTAACACGAGCGGGAGGGATCTACAATGAGCAGTTCTTC
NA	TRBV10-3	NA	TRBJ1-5	CAISEPGEQPQHF	TGTGCCATCAGTGAGCCCGGGGAACAGCCCCAGCATTTT